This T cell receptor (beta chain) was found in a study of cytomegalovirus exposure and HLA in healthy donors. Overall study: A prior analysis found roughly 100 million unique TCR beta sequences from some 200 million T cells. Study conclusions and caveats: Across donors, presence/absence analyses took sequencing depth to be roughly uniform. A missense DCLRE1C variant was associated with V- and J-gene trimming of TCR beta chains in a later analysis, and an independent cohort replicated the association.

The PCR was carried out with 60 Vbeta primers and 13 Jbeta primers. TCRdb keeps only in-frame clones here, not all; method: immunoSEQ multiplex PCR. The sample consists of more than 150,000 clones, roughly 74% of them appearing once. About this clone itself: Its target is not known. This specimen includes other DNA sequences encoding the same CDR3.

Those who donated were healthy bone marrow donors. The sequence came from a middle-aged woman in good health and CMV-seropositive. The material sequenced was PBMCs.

CDR3 coding DNA: TGTGCCAGCAGCCGCCAAGAGACCCAGTACTTC. Encoded protein: CASSRQETQYF. This chain links TRBV7-9 with TRBJ2-5; D not resolved. Per the germline V gene, CDR1 is SEHNR and CDR2 is FQNEAQ (reference sequence). This CDR3 region has 11 residues. V lost 5 bases, J lost 1 base, and 2 bases lay in between.